What follows are 10 T cell receptor beta chains derived from one specimen sequenced in a study of molecular identifiers for immune sequencing clone quantification. From the PCR reads, TCRdb called clonotypes with MiXCR, one entry per CDR3 protein. This sample carries under 600,000 distinct CDR3 sequences, about a quarter of them seen once, and the ten largest clones take about 0.75%. The specimen was naive CD8+ T cells from blood, with Jurkat cell RNA spiked in. Subset specified: FACS-sorted CD8+CD4-CCR7+CD45RA+ naive T cells. These TCRs come from a human donor in good health. Some libraries in this study had Jurkat cell RNA spiked in.

Regarding this clonotype: Compared with germline, one end of the junction differs, possibly owing to a read error. The chain carries TRBV20-1 and TRBJ1-5; weak D call: TRBD1 (5 bases). Germline values: CDR1 DFQATT, CDR2 SNEGSKA (reference sequence). The CDR3 is made up of 15 amino acids. The CDR3 coding sequence is TGCAGTGCTAGGACACGGCAGGGAACGTATCAGCCCCAGCAGTTT. Amino acids: CSARTRQGTYQPQQF.

The rearrangement links TRBV4-3 to TRBJ1-4, with 7 positions matching TRBD1. The CDR3 extends over 18 amino acids. V was clipped by 6 bases and J by 6 bases; unmatched bases: 19. Germline loops: CDR1 LGHNA, CDR2 YSLEER. The DNA of the CDR3 is TGCGCCAGCAGACTGGGACGAGACGACAGGGCAGACGATGAAAAACTGTTTTTT. Amino acids: CASRLGRDDRADDEKLFF.

This chain uses TRBV12-3 or TRBV12-4 with TRBJ1-1, with a weak D call TRBD1 (5 bases). V lost 7 bases and J lost 0, with 12 bases in between. The CDR3 has 14 residues. CDR3 loop: CASTGGTVNTEAFF. DNA of the CDR3: TGTGCCAGCACCGGGGGGACGGTGAACACTGAAGCTTTCTTT.

The chain joins TRBV30 to TRBJ2-7, with no clear D. The ends were cut back, 0 bases at V and 4 bases at J, with 10 bases in the middle. CDR3 size: 13 residues. Germline lookup yields CDR1 GTSNPN and CDR2 SVGIG (reference sequence). In nucleotides, the CDR3 is TGTGCCTGGAGTGTAATTTCGGTATACGAGCAGTACTTC. It codes for CAWSVISVYEQYF.

The chain uses TRBV11-2 and TRBJ2-7; perhaps TRBD1 as D (6 bases). The CDR3 sequence is 15 residues long. From germline, CDR1 is SGHAT and CDR2 FQNNGV. The V gene lost 1 base and the J gene lost 3 bases, with 13 bases spanning the gap. CDR3 nucleotides: TGTGCCAGCAGCTTAGGTAGGACAGAGATCTACGAGCAGTACTTC. Encoded protein: CASSLGRTEIYEQYF. The complete variable domain, with remaining parts taken from reference TRBV11-2 and TRBJ2-7, reads EAGVAQSPRYKIIEKRQSVAFWCNPISGHATLYWYQQILGQGPKLLIQFQNNGVVDDSQLPKDRFSAERLKGVDSTLKIQPAKLEDSAVYLCASSLGRTEIYEQYFGPGTRLTVT.

This clonotype has only a few counts. This rearrangement joins TRBV7-6 to TRBJ2-7, with 8 bases aligning to TRBD2. Germline values: CDR1 SGHVS, CDR2 FNYEAQ. The length of the CDR3 is 13 residues. V shed 6 bases and J 4 bases; nucleotides not matched to a gene: 5. The CDR3 loop reads CASRPRGGYEQYF. In nucleotides, the CDR3 is TGTGCCAGCAGGCCTCGCGGGGGGTACGAGCAGTACTTC.

The sample holds a few counts of this clonotype. The genes are TRBV6-2 or TRBV6-3 and TRBJ2-1; 7 positions agree with TRBD2. V trimming: 5 bases; J trimming: 0 bases; junction bases outside the gene matches: 7. The CDR3 is 16 residues long. The germline gives CDR1 MNHEY, CDR2 SVGEGT. The CDR3: CASSDPRGTSYNEQFF. As DNA, the CDR3 is TGTGCCAGCAGTGACCCGCGGGGGACCTCCTACAATGAGCAGTTCTTC.

Comment on this clonotype: This likely came from a read error, as a far larger clone is one base away. The chain uses TRBV6-2 or TRBV6-3 and TRBJ2-7; D unresolved. This CDR3 contains 11 residues. Germline V gene lookup returns CDR1 MNHEY and CDR2 SVGEGT. CDR3 sequence (DNA): TGTGCCAGCAGATACTCCTACGAGCAGTACTTC. It yields the protein CASRYSYEQYF.

Note on this clonotype: This may be a read error, as it is one base from a much larger clone. The chain joins TRBV7-3 to TRBJ2-3, with 7 bases aligning to TRBD1. Germline V gives CDR1 SGHTA, CDR2 FQGTGA. The CDR3 spans 18 residues. CDR3 loop: CAGSLTGRGGLSPDTQYF. CDR3 DNA: TGTGCCGGCAGCTTAACGGGACGAGGGGGCTTAAGCCCAGATACGCAGTATTTT.

This clonotype was seen more than once but under ten times. The rearrangement uses TRBV19 and TRBJ2-1; weak D call: TRBD1 (6 bases). Germline CDR1 and CDR2: LNHDA and SQIVND (reference sequence). V lost 3 bases, J lost 2 bases, and 11 bases lay in between. The CDR3 runs 15 residues. The CDR3 region is CASSMGTRPYNEQFF. DNA for the CDR3: TGTGCCAGTAGTATGGGGACAAGACCCTACAATGAGCAGTTCTTC.